This T cell receptor beta chain comes out of a study of T cell responses to AZD1222 COVID-19 vaccine (dated by TCRdb to the early 2020s). For the study in its entirety: AZD1222 recipients with second doses at about 4 weeks or about 12 weeks were pooled, because spike-specific TCR depth and breadth did not differ between schedules. A total of 230 to 250 trial participants underwent TCR sequencing, of whom about 200 received two doses of AZD1222 and 26 received two doses of the MenACWY control vaccine. Enrollment into the trials was organized by age into subgroups of 18-55, 56-69 and 70-plus years, and those subgroups contained about 150, 27 and 61 TCR-sequenced participants, respectively.

CDR1 SEHNR and CDR2 FQNEAQ are derived from the germline V gene (reference sequence). CDR3 length: 16 amino acids, cysteine to phenylalanine. The read is trimmed to its CDR3 DNA, 48 bases read in frame from base 1. The junction shows trimming of 0 bases on V and 2 bases on J, plus 11 bases between the germline ends. The CDR3 regions of human TCRbeta chains were analyzed by immunosequencing. Processing in the source paper ran as follows. TCRs in the repertoires were matched against a reference library of SARS-CoV-2-specific TCRs that had been generated with the MIRA antigen-specificity platform. Breadth meant the fraction of unique TCRs that were SARS-CoV-2-associated, whereas depth meant the fraction of total T cells that were SARS-CoV-2-associated. Each spike-specific TCR was assigned to its reactive spike region and to a CD4 or CD8 class using the MIRA data. Log10-transformed breadth and depth values were compared by one-way ANOVA with Sidak's multiple comparisons tests. In TCRdb, the immuneACCESS table is reduced to in-frame sequences with V and J assigned. These tables do not hold every clone; where another copy was compared, an unresolved V gene accounts for under half, and the others remain unexplained. That table supplies the V and J calls and clone size; D and trimming were determined from the DNA. Across this sample there are 150,000 to 200,000 clones, with over 90% seen only once. The top ten hold 3.5% to 4.5% of the sample.

The time point label for this specimen denotes: baseline before first vaccination. Vaccinee samples were obtained from the UK trials COV001 and COV002, which included a single-blind randomized controlled phase 2/3 trial of AZD1222 (ChAdOx1 nCoV-19) in healthy adults. Trial participant PBMC samples were collected at day 0 and day 28 after the second dose for TCRbeta chain sequencing. As to this clone: Its antigen remains undetermined. The sample holds no much larger clone one base away, and base qualities are not on file.

Study-wide conclusions, independent of this receptor: The 56-69-year group was small, and its depth increase did not reach significance, likely because of low power. Participants were mostly white British and included more females than males, and it was suggested by the authors that clonal diversity may have been underestimated. Conclusions about previously exposed vaccinees are limited because only five to seven AZD1222 recipients were SARS-CoV-2 seropositive at baseline. Spike-specific TCR breadth and depth rose significantly after two AZD1222 doses compared with day 0 and with MenACWY recipients. CD4 TCRs associated with the vaccine covered the entire spike protein, and the dominant responses were in regions 160-218 and 743-854. Because no samples from the day 14 peak response were available, repertoires could be characterized only after the peak T cell response. Reportedly, almost half of the unique spike-specific TCRs recognized epitopes lying outside the regions that are mutated in the B.1.351 and B.1.1.7 variants.

The sequenced sample was peripheral blood, obtained on day 0 of AZD1222 vaccination. The sequence was obtained from an adult in good health. The chain links TRBV7-9 with TRBJ1-5; no D gene call is confident. CDR3 sequence: CASSLANSGRNQPQHF. The DNA reads TGTGCCAGCAGCTTAGCTAATTCAGGCCGCAATCAGCCCCAGCATTTT.